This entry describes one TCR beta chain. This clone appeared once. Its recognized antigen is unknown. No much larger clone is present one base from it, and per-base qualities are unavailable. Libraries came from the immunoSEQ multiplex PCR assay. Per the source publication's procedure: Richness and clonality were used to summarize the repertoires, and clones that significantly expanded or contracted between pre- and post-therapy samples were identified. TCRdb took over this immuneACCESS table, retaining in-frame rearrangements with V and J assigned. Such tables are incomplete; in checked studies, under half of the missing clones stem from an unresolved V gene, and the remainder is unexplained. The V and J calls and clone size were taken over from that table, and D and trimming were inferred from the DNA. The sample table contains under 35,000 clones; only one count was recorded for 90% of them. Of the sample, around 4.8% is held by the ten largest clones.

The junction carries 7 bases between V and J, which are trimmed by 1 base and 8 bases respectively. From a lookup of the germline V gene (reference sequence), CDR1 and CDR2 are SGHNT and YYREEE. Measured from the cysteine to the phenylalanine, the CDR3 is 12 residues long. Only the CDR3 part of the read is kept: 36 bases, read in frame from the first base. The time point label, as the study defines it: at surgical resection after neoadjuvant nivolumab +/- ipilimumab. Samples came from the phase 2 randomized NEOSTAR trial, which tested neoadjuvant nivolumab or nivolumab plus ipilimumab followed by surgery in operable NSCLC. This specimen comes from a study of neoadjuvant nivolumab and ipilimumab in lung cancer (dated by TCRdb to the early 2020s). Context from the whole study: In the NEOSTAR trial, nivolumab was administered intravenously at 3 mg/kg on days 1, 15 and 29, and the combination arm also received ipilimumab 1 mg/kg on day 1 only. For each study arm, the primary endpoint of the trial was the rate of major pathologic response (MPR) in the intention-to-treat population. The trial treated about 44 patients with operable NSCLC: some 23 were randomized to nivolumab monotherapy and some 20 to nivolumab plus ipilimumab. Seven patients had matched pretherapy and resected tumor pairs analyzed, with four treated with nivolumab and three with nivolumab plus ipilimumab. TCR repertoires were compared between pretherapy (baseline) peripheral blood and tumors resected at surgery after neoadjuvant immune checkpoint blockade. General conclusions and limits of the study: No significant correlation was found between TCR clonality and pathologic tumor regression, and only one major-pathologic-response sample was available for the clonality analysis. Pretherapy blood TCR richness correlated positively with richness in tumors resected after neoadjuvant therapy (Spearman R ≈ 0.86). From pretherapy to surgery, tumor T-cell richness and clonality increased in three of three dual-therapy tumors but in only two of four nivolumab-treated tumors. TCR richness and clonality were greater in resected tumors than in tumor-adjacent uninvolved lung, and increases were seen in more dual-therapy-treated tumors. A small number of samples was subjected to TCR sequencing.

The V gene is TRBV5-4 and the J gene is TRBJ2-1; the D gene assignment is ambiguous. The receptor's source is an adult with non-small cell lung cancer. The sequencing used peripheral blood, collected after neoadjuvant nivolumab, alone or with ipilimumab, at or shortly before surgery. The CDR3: CASSLYSDEQFF. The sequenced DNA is TGTGCCAGCAGCTTGTATTCGGATGAGCAGTTCTTC.